Following are 15 T cell receptor beta chains from one sample sequenced in a study of Ad26.COV2.S vaccination and SARS-CoV-2 variants. This table comes from immunoSEQ multiplex PCR, and its TCRdb copy is limited to in-frame clones, with some not included. This sample has 300,000 to 450,000 clones; roughly 94% occur once, and the top ten carry roughly 3.9%. The source material was peripheral blood, sampled after recovery from COVID-19. The receptors stem from a human donor who had recovered from COVID-19.

A remark on this clone: Other DNA sequences in the sample encode the same CDR3. The chain is built from TRBV5-1 and TRBJ1-1; D remains unclear. Deletions cut 3 bases from V and 5 bases from J, with 11 bases between. This CDR3 is 13 amino acids long. Germline-derived CDR1 and CDR2 are SGHRS and YFSETQ. CDR3 coding DNA: TGCGCCAGCAGCTCTGTGGGCGGGACTGAAGCTTTCTTT. Translating gives CASSSVGGTEAFF.

The V call is TRBV7-9, the J call TRBJ1-4; maybe TRBD1 (6 bases). Per germline, CDR1 SEHNR and CDR2 FQNEAQ (reference sequence). V was pared by 5 bases and J by 7 bases, with 23 bases between. CDR3 size: 17 residues. Here the CDR3 DNA reads TGTGCCAGCAGCGGAGAAAGGGGGTTACACTTAGGTGAAAAACTGTTTTTT. This gives the protein CASSGERGLHLGEKLFF. The variable domain in full, completed from reference TRBV7-9 and TRBJ1-4, reads DTGVSQNPRHKITKRGQNVTFRCDPISEHNRLYWYRQTLGQGPEFLTYFQNEAQLEKSRLLSDRFSAERPKGSFSTLEIQRTEQGDSAMYLCASSGERGLHLGEKLFFGSGTQLSVL.

V gene TRBV15 combines with J gene TRBJ1-5; D is uncertain. Trimming took 7 bases from V and 7 from J, leaving 23 bases between them. Germline CDR1 and CDR2: LNHNV and YYDKDF (reference sequence). The CDR3 runs 16 residues. Here the CDR3 DNA reads TGTGCCACCACCGCGTTTCGGTTCGAGGAGGGACAGCCCCAGCATTTT. Translating gives CATTAFRFEEGQPQHF.

J is TRBJ1-6 and V is TRBV6-6; the match to TRBD1 covers 9 bases. V trimming: 6 bases; J trimming: 7 bases; junction bases outside the gene matches: 22. Germline V gene sequence: CDR1 MNHNY, CDR2 SVGAGI (reference sequence). The CDR3 loop spans 20 amino acids. CDR3 coding DNA: TGTGCCAGCAGCGGCCACGACGGGACAGGGATCCCCCTGGGGAATTCACCCCTCCACTTT. Amino acids: CASSGHDGTGIPLGNSPLHF.

V usage is TRBV10-1 and J usage is TRBJ2-2, with TRBD2 matching 10 bases. Germline CDR1 WNHNN, CDR2 SYGVQD (reference sequence). This CDR3 spans 16 amino acids. With 5 bases clipped from V and 1 base from J, the junction kept 4 bases outside the gene matches. In DNA, the CDR3 is TGCGCCAGCAGTCCCTGGACTAGCGGGAACACCGGGGAGCTGTTTTTT. Translated, it gives CASSPWTSGNTGELFF.

The chain is built from TRBV4-3 and TRBJ1-3; D is unclear. The CDR3 sequence is 13 residues long. V lost 1 base and J lost 9, with 10 bases in between. The germline V gene encodes CDR1 LGHNA and CDR2 YSLEER. Here the CDR3 reads CASSQVGSGTIYF. The CDR3 DNA sequence: TGCGCCAGCAGCCAAGTAGGGTCAGGCACCATATATTTT.

The chain joins TRBV5-4 to TRBJ1-5; D is ambiguous. Germline V lookup: CDR1 SGHNT, CDR2 YYREEE (reference sequence). V shed 4 bases and J shed 5 bases, with 10 bases lying between them. The CDR3 totals 13 residues. Written as DNA, the CDR3 is TGTGCCAGCAGCCCCAATCGGGATCAGCCCCAGCATTTT. Its protein is CASSPNRDQPQHF.

The rearrangement links TRBV7-9 to TRBJ1-2, with 7 bases identical to TRBD1. J lost 3 bases, V lost 3 bases, and 7 bases had no gene match. Germline assignment: CDR1 SEHNR and CDR2 FQNEAQ (reference sequence). The CDR3 sequence is 15 residues long. The CDR3 nucleotides are TGTGCCAGCAGCTTCCCGGGACAGAACCACTATGGCTACACCTTC. Its translation: CASSFPGQNHYGYTF.

This chain joins TRBV9 and TRBJ2-1; tentative D call: TRBD1 (5 bases). Per germline, CDR1 SGDLS and CDR2 YYNGEE. The CDR3 is 11 amino acids. The V end lost 4 bases, the J end lost 10 bases, and 9 bases lay between the germline ends. CDR3 DNA sequence: TGTGCCAGCAGCTTACGGACAGAGCAGTTCTTC. Its translation is CASSLRTEQFF.

The rearrangement joins TRBV7-6 to TRBJ2-3; 9 nucleotides agree with TRBD2. This CDR3 is built from 18 residues. Germline-derived CDR1 and CDR2 are SGHVS and FNYEAQ. Losses at the gene ends were 5 bases for V and 10 bases for J; bases not matched to a gene: 22. The CDR3 nucleotides read TGTGCCAGCAGCGCCTTAGTTGGCGGGGGGGCGAACTCCGCGCCGCAGTATTTT. Translation: CASSALVGGGANSAPQYF.

The chain recombines TRBV27 with TRBJ1-3; TRBD1 matches 8 bases. J was trimmed by 3 bases and V by 7 bases; bases with no gene match: 8. The CDR3 consists of 15 residues. Germline V lookup: CDR1 MNHEY, CDR2 SMNVEV (reference sequence). CDR3 region: CASKITGGGGNTIYF. CDR3 bases: TGTGCCAGCAAAATTACAGGGGGAGGTGGAAACACCATATATTTT.

The chain has TRBV19 and TRBJ2-5; D is possibly TRBD1 (6 bases). This CDR3 has 15 amino acids. Trimming stripped 11 bases from V and 1 base from J, with 20 bases between. CDR1 and CDR2 from the germline V gene are LNHDA and SQIVND (reference sequence). The CDR3 sequence: CACSQGRLGQETQYF. The CDR3 region has the DNA TGTGCCTGCTCACAGGGTAGGCTGGGCCAAGAGACCCAGTACTTC.

The chain links TRBV6-1 to TRBJ1-1, with TRBD1 matching over 7 bases. The CDR3 is made up of 16 amino acids. V trimming: 2 bases; J trimming: 8 bases; junction bases outside the gene matches: 14. CDR1 and CDR2 (germline): MNHNS, SASEGT. The CDR3: CASSELRTGGGKEAFF. The CDR3 DNA reads as TGTGCCAGCAGTGAACTTAGGACAGGCGGAGGAAAAGAAGCTTTCTTT.

This chain connects TRBV5-4 to TRBJ2-7; no clear D gene. This CDR3 is built from 12 residues. The V end was cut by 3 bases, the J end by 3 bases, with 7 bases between. The germline V gene encodes CDR1 SGHNT and CDR2 YYREEE (reference sequence). The CDR3 region is CASSSNNYEQYF. As DNA, the CDR3 is TGTGCCAGCAGCTCTAACAACTACGAGCAGTACTTC.

This chain joins TRBV2 and TRBJ2-5; D is uncertain. The length of the CDR3 is 11 residues. Germline V gives CDR1 SNHLY, CDR2 FYNNEI. Trimming shortened V by 1 base and J by 5 bases, and 2 bases separated the two germline ends. The CDR3 protein is CASSEEETQYF. In nucleotides, the CDR3 is TGTGCCAGCAGTGAAGAGGAGACCCAGTACTTC. Full variable domain (rest looked up from reference TRBV2 and TRBJ2-5): EPEVTQTPSHQVTQMGQEVILRCVPISNHLYFYWYRQILGQKVEFLVSFYNNEISEKSEIFDDQFSVERPDGSNFTLKIRSTKLEDSAMYFCASSEEETQYFGPGTRLLVL.